This T cell receptor (beta chain) stems from a study of blood T cell repertoires in COVID-19. Study-wide context: COVID-19 samples from acute and convalescent phases originated in the United States, Italy and Spain.

Method: immunoSEQ multiplex PCR; TCRdb's copy keeps in-frame clones and lacks some. In the table there are around 300,000 clones, 90% of which are singletons. Deletions cut 6 bases from V and 7 bases from J, with 12 bases between. The length of the CDR3 is 13 residues. Germline CDR1 SNHLY, CDR2 FYNNEI. This clonotype originated in a woman aged 18 to 35 with acute COVID-19. The V and J genes are TRBV2 and TRBJ1-4; no reliable D call. Sequenced input: PBMCs or T cells enriched from blood (not recorded which). CDR3 region: CASRSPGSEKLFF. The CDR3 DNA reads TGTGCCAGCAGGAGTCCGGGAAGTGAAAAACTGTTTTTT.